These 3 T cell receptor beta chains share one sample of origin, sequenced in a study of CD8+ T cells in alopecia areata. As the sequencing template, cDNA was produced by extracting RNA and reverse transcribing it. Profiling relied on immunoSEQ multiplex PCR, and the TCRdb table lists in-frame clones only, not all of them. The data show some 120,000 clones, roughly three fifths seen once. The input for sequencing was CD4+ T cells sorted from blood, taken at week 0. These receptors all come from a human donor with alopecia areata.

The rearrangement uses TRBV28 and TRBJ2-3; D is undetermined. V was pared by 5 bases and J by 6 bases, with 9 bases between. Germline CDR1 MDHEN, CDR2 SYDVKM. The CDR3 spans 12 residues. CDR3 sequence: CASSQSRDTQYF. The CDR3 bases are TGTGCCAGCAGTCAGAGCAGGGATACGCAGTATTTT.

A few counts support this clone. The rearrangement joins TRBV5-1 to TRBJ2-1; 8 bases map to TRBD2. The junction had 10 bases not matched to a gene; V was cut back by 4 bases and J by 4 bases. Germline V lookup: CDR1 SGHRS, CDR2 YFSETQ. The CDR3 runs 16 residues. The chain's CDR3 is CASSPLAAGDYNEQFF. CDR3 in DNA: TGCGCCAGCAGCCCGCTAGCAGCGGGAGATTACAATGAGCAGTTCTTC.

The chain joins TRBV28 to TRBJ2-7; D is perhaps TRBD2 (6 bases). V was clipped by 6 bases and J by 4 bases, with 13 bases between them. Germline CDR1 is MDHEN and CDR2 is SYDVKM. The CDR3 has 13 residues. This chain's CDR3 is CASRLLGGYEQYF. CDR3 sequence (DNA): TGTGCCAGCAGACTCCTGGGGGGTTACGAGCAGTACTTC.